The rows below give T cell receptor beta chains drawn from one sample of a study of OX40 agonist ivuxolimab in advanced cancers. Repertoires were generated with immunoSEQ multiplex PCR, while TCRdb's copy carries only in-frame clones and drops some. Among around 130,000 clones, about 94% were seen once, and the ten largest hold 0.15% to 0.16%. Sample: CD4+ or CD8+ T cells sorted from blood, taken in a trial of the OX40 agonist ivuxolimab. These receptors were collected from an adult with an advanced solid tumor such as melanoma, head and neck, liver or kidney cancer. Each CDR3 is given with its conserved first and last residue. A D gene is named only where the DNA matches it firmly. For some rows the clone size is stated as once, few or many, or as a class when expanded; others skip it.

D	V	J	size	CDR3	DNA
TRBD1	TRBV9	TRBJ1-4	-	CASSAGTGLRGGGEKLFF	TGTGCCAGCAGCGCCGGGACAGGGTTGAGAGGGGGTGGTGAAAAACTGTTTTTT
TRBD1	TRBV7-9	TRBJ2-5	-	CASSPQGAGETQYF	TGTGCCAGCAGCCCACAGGGGGCTGGGGAGACCCAGTACTTC
-	TRBV7-9	TRBJ2-2	few	CASSHTPLLDSLGGELFF	TGTGCCAGCAGCCACACCCCCTTACTTGACAGTCTGGGAGGGGAGCTGTTTTTT
-	TRBV6-5	TRBJ2-2	-	CASSFPPGELFF	TGTGCCAGCAGTTTTCCCCCCGGGGAGCTGTTTTTT
-	TRBV19	TRBJ2-4	-	CASSIVGALAKNIQYF	TGTGCCAGTAGTATAGTAGGGGCCTTAGCCAAAAACATTCAGTACTTC
-	TRBV19	TRBJ2-5	-	CASSIDRGETQYF	TGTGCCAGTAGTATCGACAGAGGGGAGACCCAGTACTTC
TRBD2	TRBV30	TRBJ2-7	-	CAWSGGGEQYF	TGTGCCTGGAGTGGGGGGGGCGAGCAGTACTTC
-	TRBV18	TRBJ2-1	-	CASSPGQGVPNEQFF	TGTGCCAGCTCCCCAGGACAAGGGGTTCCCAATGAGCAGTTCTTC
TRBD1	TRBV19	TRBJ1-5	-	CASSIVGQGARSQPQHF	TGTGCCAGTAGTATAGTTGGCCAGGGGGCTAGGAGTCAGCCCCAGCATTTT
TRBD1	TRBV27	TRBJ2-2	-	CASRDRRGSGELFF	TGTGCCAGCAGGGACAGGAGAGGCAGTGGGGAGCTGTTTTTT
-	TRBV7-9	TRBJ2-5	-	CASSFGVGGETQYF	TGTGCCAGCAGCTTTGGTGTAGGTGGGGAGACCCAGTACTTC
-	TRBV5-4	TRBJ2-5	-	CASSPDGPRETQYF	TGTGCCAGCAGCCCCGACGGGCCTAGGGAGACCCAGTACTTC
-	TRBV5-5	TRBJ2-7	-	CASSLSSGAREQYF	TGTGCCAGCAGCCTATCCTCAGGGGCGCGGGAGCAGTACTTC
TRBD1	TRBV19	TRBJ2-7	-	CASSSTGQPYEQYF	TGTGCCAGTAGCAGTACGGGACAGCCTTACGAGCAGTACTTC
-	TRBV28	TRBJ1-1	-	CASSFRFSGGRNTEAFF	TGTGCCAGCAGTTTCCGCTTTTCAGGCGGTAGGAACACTGAAGCTTTCTTT
TRBD1	TRBV9	TRBJ2-5	once	CASSVGLGGTGIETQYF	TGTGCCAGCAGCGTAGGACTGGGGGGGACAGGGATAGAGACCCAGTACTTC
TRBD2	TRBV30	TRBJ2-5	-	CAWGISGGETQYF	TGTGCCTGGGGAATTAGCGGGGGGGAGACCCAGTACTTC
TRBD2	TRBV7-9	TRBJ2-5	-	CASSPYTSGLHQETQYF	TGTGCCAGCAGCCCTTACACTAGCGGGCTTCACCAAGAGACCCAGTACTTC
-	TRBV6-1	TRBJ1-4	few	CASSEALGGNEKLFF	TGTGCCAGCAGTGAAGCGTTAGGGGGTAATGAAAAACTGTTTTTT
-	TRBV29-1	TRBJ2-5	-	CSVYWTQETQYF	TGCAGCGTTTATTGGACTCAAGAGACCCAGTACTTC
-	TRBV11-2	TRBJ2-1	-	CASSLGGRLNEQFF	TGTGCCAGCAGCTTAGGGGGCAGACTTAATGAGCAGTTCTTC
-	TRBV6-6	TRBJ2-1	-	CASTFGQSVINEQFF	TGTGCCAGCACCTTCGGCCAGTCTGTAATCAATGAGCAGTTCTTC
-	TRBV7-2	TRBJ2-7	-	CASSPGNTYEQYF	TGTGCCAGCAGCCCCGGGAATACCTACGAGCAGTACTTC
-	TRBV20-1	TRBJ1-2	-	CSAREFGYTF	TGCAGTGCTAGAGAATTTGGCTACACCTTC
-	TRBV5-3	TRBJ2-7	-	CARSCDRDILTYEQYF	TGTGCCAGAAGCTGTGACCGGGACATTTTAACCTACGAGCAGTACTTC
-	TRBV21-1	TRBJ2-3	-	CASSKVSLAGGYDTQYF	TGTGCCAGCAGCAAAGTAAGTCTAGCGGGGGGTTATGATACGCAGTATTTT
-	TRBV28	TRBJ1-6	-	CASRLPGDSPLHF	TGTGCCAGCAGACTCCCAGGAGATTCACCCCTCCACTTT
-	TRBV10-3	TRBJ1-4	-	CAISGGTSEKLFF	TGTGCCATCAGTGGGGGGACGAGTGAAAAACTGTTTTTT
TRBD2	TRBV7-3	TRBJ2-7	-	CASSLTASGGSSYEQYF	TGTGCCAGCAGCTTAACGGCTAGCGGGGGCAGCTCCTACGAGCAGTACTTC
-	TRBV28	TRBJ2-7	-	CASSLSQGLGGYEQYF	TGTGCCAGCAGTTTATCTCAGGGGCTTGGGGGATACGAGCAGTACTTC
TRBD2	TRBV5-4	TRBJ2-5	once	CASSLGLAGGETQYF	TGTGCCAGCAGCTTGGGGCTAGCGGGAGGAGAGACCCAGTACTTC
-	TRBV30	TRBJ1-4	few	CAWSLSRTVTNEKLFF	TGTGCCTGGAGCCTATCTCGGACGGTAACTAATGAAAAACTGTTTTTT
TRBD2	TRBV9	TRBJ2-1	-	CASSPRLADYNEQFF	TGTGCCAGCAGCCCTCGACTAGCAGACTACAATGAGCAGTTCTTC
-	TRBV6-6	TRBJ2-3	once	CATRDTGTDTQYF	TGTGCCACCCGGGACACAGGCACAGATACGCAGTATTTT
-	TRBV25-1	TRBJ2-7	few	CASSDPTNGGGIHEQYF	TGTGCCAGCAGTGACCCCACCAACGGCGGAGGAATCCACGAGCAGTACTTC
TRBD1	TRBV5-4	TRBJ1-4	-	CASSSRTGVEEKLFF	TGTGCCAGCAGCTCGAGGACAGGGGTAGAGGAAAAACTGTTTTTT
-	TRBV21-1	TRBJ2-5	-	CASRATSGGPKETQYF	TGTGCCAGCAGGGCGACTAGCGGGGGGCCAAAAGAGACCCAGTACTTC
-	TRBV5-1	TRBJ1-3	few	CASSLTPGQSSSGNTIYF	TGCGCCAGCAGCTTGACACCGGGACAATCCTCCTCTGGAAACACCATATATTTT
-	TRBV14	TRBJ1-3	-	CASSHRAGLGNTIYF	TGTGCCAGCAGCCATCGGGCAGGGCTTGGAAACACCATATATTTT
-	TRBV28	TRBJ1-2	-	CASSSVSGGYTF	TGTGCCAGCAGTTCGGTGTCGGGTGGCTACACCTTC
-	TRBV2	TRBJ1-4	-	CASSEWGEKLFF	TGTGCCAGCAGTGAATGGGGTGAAAAACTGTTTTTT
-	TRBV18	TRBJ1-1	-	CASSPAGGAVGTEAFF	TGTGCCAGCTCACCCGCGGGGGGCGCGGTGGGCACTGAAGCTTTCTTT
TRBD1	TRBV5-5	TRBJ2-7	-	CASSVTGYEQYF	TGTGCCAGCAGCGTGACAGGGTACGAGCAGTACTTC
-	TRBV5-1	TRBJ2-7	few	CASSLIGYEQYF	TGCGCCAGCAGCTTGATAGGCTACGAGCAGTACTTC
TRBD2	TRBV5-5	TRBJ2-1	-	CASILQGTSGIGIYNEQFF	TGTGCCAGCATCCTACAGGGGACTAGCGGGATTGGTATCTACAATGAGCAGTTCTTC
TRBD1	TRBV19	TRBJ1-1	-	CASSSPGQAMNTEAFF	TGTGCCAGTTCCTCCCCGGGACAGGCTATGAACACTGAAGCTTTCTTT
-	TRBV9	TRBJ1-1	-	CASSVQPDPNTEAFF	TGTGCCAGCAGCGTACAGCCGGACCCGAACACTGAAGCTTTCTTT